The next 22 T cell receptor beta chains were all read from a single sample in a study of spatial heterogeneity in lung cancer. Findings and caveats of the study: Tumor mutation counts were tracked by expanded intratumoral alpha and beta TCR counts.

Their cognate antigens are unknown. The time point was: sample taken at primary tumor resection. Using its own MiXCR run on the 5' RACE reads, TCRdb lists one record per CDR3 protein. This table holds about 24,000 distinct CDR3 sequences, roughly 8.6% found once. The material was lung tumor tissue, obtained at surgery. Receptors were obtained from a male donor with early-stage non-small cell lung cancer.

This clonotype was seen at least ten times. J is TRBJ1-1 and V is TRBV28; D not certain. CDR1 and CDR2 from the germline V gene are MDHEN and SYDVKM. The V end was cut by 6 bases, the J end by 0 bases, with 14 bases between. CDR3 length: 15 residues. The CDR3 sequence: CASSPPGSLNTEAFF. The CDR3 nucleotides are TGTGCCAGCAGCCCCCCCGGCAGCCTGAACACTGAAGCTTTCTTT.

This clonotype was counted only a few times. The genes are TRBV3-1 and TRBJ2-3; a possible D gene is TRBD1 (7 bases). Per germline, CDR1 LGHDT and CDR2 YNNKEL (reference sequence). V gave up 4 bases and J gave up 0 bases, with 11 bases separating them. The CDR3 loop spans 15 amino acids. The CDR3 DNA follows: TGTGCCAGCAGCCCGACAGGGACTAGCACAGATACGCAGTATTTT. It codes for CASSPTGTSTDTQYF.

The chain combines TRBV10-3 with TRBJ2-5, with a possible D match to TRBD2 (6 bases). CDR1 ENHRY and CDR2 SYGVKD come from the germline V gene. The CDR3 spans 14 residues. V dropped 3 bases and J dropped 4 bases, with 12 bases sitting between them. This chain's CDR3 is CAISDPTGGETQYF. The CDR3 bases are TGTGCCATCAGTGACCCCACCGGGGGAGAGACCCAGTACTTC.

This clonotype showed up just a few times. The rearrangement links TRBV6-5 to TRBJ2-7; D possibly uses TRBD1 or TRBD2 (5 bases each). Trimming shortened V by 4 bases and J by 4 bases, and 14 bases separated the two germline ends. CDR3 length: 14 amino acids. From germline, CDR1 is MNHEY and CDR2 SVGAGI. CDR3 nucleotide sequence: TGTGCCAGCAGTTTCGGGGCGGGTGCGTACGAGCAGTACTTC. It translates to CASSFGAGAYEQYF.

This chain links TRBV4-1 with TRBJ2-7; 9 nucleotides line up with TRBD1. The germline V gene encodes CDR1 MGHRA and CDR2 YSYEKL. The J segment lost 5 bases and the V segment lost 5 bases, leaving 10 bases of the junction unmatched. The length of the CDR3 is 15 residues. The CDR3 DNA reads as TGCGCCAGCAGCAAAACCGGGACAGGGTTTGACGAGCAGTACTTC. Translated: CASSKTGTGFDEQYF.

V gene TRBV5-5 combines with J gene TRBJ2-7; a weak D match, TRBD1 (5 bases). The CDR3 runs to 15 residues. The V gene's germline CDR1 is SGHKS and CDR2 YYEKEE (reference sequence). V lost 0 bases, J lost 0 bases, and 10 bases lay in between. The CDR3 loop reads CASSLGQGLSYEQYF. The CDR3 DNA reads TGTGCCAGCAGCTTGGGTCAGGGCCTCTCCTACGAGCAGTACTTC. The full variable domain, completed using reference TRBV5-5 and TRBJ2-7, is DAGVTQSPTHLIKTRGQQVTLRCSPISGHKSVSWYQQVLGQGPQFIFQYYEKEERGRGNFPDRFSARQFPNYSSELNVNALLLGDSALYLCASSLGQGLSYEQYFGPGTRLTVT.

This clonotype was picked up many times. This rearrangement joins TRBV4-1 to TRBJ2-4; no clear D. V gave up 4 bases and J gave up 6 bases, with 16 bases separating them. Germline lookup yields CDR1 MGHRA and CDR2 YSYEKL. The CDR3 spans 15 residues. The CDR3 spells CASSPTWGQINIQYF. CDR3 bases: TGCGCCAGCAGCCCGACGTGGGGTCAGATAAACATTCAGTACTTC.

V and J are TRBV21-1 and TRBJ2-1; the D segment call TRBD1 is taken from the table without a DNA check. TRBV21-1 is termed a pseudogene. The CDR3 covers 16 residues. This chain's CDR3 is CASSKVRGDLSNEQFF. In DNA, the CDR3 is TGTGCCAGCAGCAAAGTCAGGGGAGATTTAAGCAATGAGCAGTTCTTC.

Many counts were recorded for this clonotype. The chain links TRBV27 to TRBJ1-1; tentatively, D is TRBD1 (6 bases). This CDR3 is built from 13 residues. V lost 0 bases and J 7 bases, leaving 9 bases between the germline ends. The germline V gene encodes CDR1 MNHEY and CDR2 SMNVEV (reference sequence). CDR3 sequence (DNA): TGTGCCAGCAGTTTATCGAGGACAGTTGAAGCTTTCTTT. Amino acids: CASSLSRTVEAFF.

This clonotype has a count of ten or more. The CDR3 region has the DNA TGTGCCAGCAGCTCCAGGGGGGGTTACACTGAAGCTTTCTTT. Amino acids: CASSSRGGYTEAFF. The chain employs TRBV21-1 and TRBJ1-1; the tabulated D call, TRBD1, remains unverified against the DNA. TRBV21-1 is a pseudogene segment. This CDR3 has 14 amino acids.

On this clonotype itself: Sequence at one end of the junction differs from germline and may be a read error. This chain joins TRBV6-5 and TRBJ2-3; perhaps TRBD1 as D (6 bases). The CDR3 totals 11 residues. Germline V gene sequence: CDR1 MNHEY, CDR2 SVGAGI. The CDR3 sequence: CASSSRDTSFF. The DNA for the CDR3 is TGTGCCAGCAGTTCCCGGGACACCTCCTTTTTT.

This clonotype showed up many times. The chain employs TRBV20-1 and TRBJ1-1; TRBD1 might be the D (5 bases). Germline loops: CDR1 DFQATT, CDR2 SNEGSKA (reference sequence). The CDR3 has 15 amino acids. V was trimmed by 3 bases and J by 2 bases, leaving 16 bases between them. The DNA for the CDR3 is TGCAGTGCTAGCCTTCCAGGGAATAGAAACACTGAAGCTTTCTTT. It specifies CSASLPGNRNTEAFF.

This chain links TRBV7-2 with TRBJ1-3; 9 positions agree with TRBD1. V lost 5 bases to trimming and J lost 6 bases; unmatched junction nucleotides: 5. The CDR3 spans 14 residues. Per germline, CDR1 SGHTA and CDR2 FQGNSA. The CDR3 reads CASSRTGGLNTIYF. CDR3 nucleotides: TGTGCCAGCAGCCGAACAGGGGGCTTAAACACCATATATTTT.

This clonotype was recorded at least ten times. V gene TRBV6-5 combines with J gene TRBJ1-2; TRBD1 aligns across 9 bases. Unmatched junction bases numbered 8, after V lost 1 base and J lost 5 bases. Germline V CDR1 and CDR2: MNHEY, SVGAGI. The CDR3 length is 16 residues. The CDR3 protein is CASSYWRDRAKYGYTF. CDR3 nucleotides: TGTGCCAGCAGTTACTGGCGGGACAGGGCGAAGTATGGCTACACCTTC.

V is TRBV6-5 and J is TRBJ1-1; unclear D gene. The CDR3 length is 13 residues. Trimming took off 6 bases at V and 6 bases at J, with 14 bases between the two ends. Germline-derived CDR1 and CDR2 are MNHEY and SVGAGI. For the CDR3, the DNA is TGTGCCAGCAGCCTAATACAAATGGCTGAAGCTTTCTTT. Its protein product is CASSLIQMAEAFF.

This clonotype was seen ten or more times. The chain employs TRBV24-1 and TRBJ2-1; 10 bases fit TRBD1. With 4 bases clipped from V and 5 bases from J, the junction kept 1 base outside the gene matches. Germline loops: CDR1 KGHDR, CDR2 SFDVKD. CDR3 length: 14 amino acids. In DNA, the CDR3 is TGTGCCACCAGTGACGGGACAGGGGACAATGAGCAGTTCTTC. Protein product: CATSDGTGDNEQFF.

Sample share makes this clonotype medium-sized (0.01 to 0.1%). The genes are TRBV28 and TRBJ2-7; TRBD2 agrees at 12 bases. This CDR3 contains 15 residues. Germline V CDR1 and CDR2: MDHEN, SYDVKM. The V and J ends lost 4 bases and 7 bases, in that order; junction bases with no gene match: 8. The CDR3 loop reads CASSSRTSGIGEQYF. The CDR3 nucleotides read TGTGCCAGCAGTTCTCGGACTAGCGGGATCGGTGAGCAGTACTTC.

This clonotype has a count of ten or more. The chain combines TRBV5-1 with TRBJ2-7; no definite D call. Germline V gene sequence: CDR1 SGHRS, CDR2 YFSETQ. Deletions cut 5 bases from V and 2 bases from J, with 5 bases between. This CDR3 is 11 amino acids long. The DNA of the CDR3 is TGCGCCAGCAGGGAAACCTACGAGCAGTACTTC. Amino acids: CASRETYEQYF.

This clonotype was seen repeatedly, ten times or more. The rearrangement links TRBV29-1 to TRBJ1-2; 7 bases line up with TRBD1. The CDR3 covers 13 residues. J gave up 2 bases and V 7 bases, and 7 bases lay outside the gene matches. Germline assignment: CDR1 SQVTM and CDR2 ANQGSEA. CDR3 region: CSGKVRGNYGYTF. In nucleotides, the CDR3 is TGCAGCGGGAAAGTCAGGGGGAACTATGGCTACACCTTC.

Remarks on this clonotype: The conserved closing phenylalanine or tryptophan is absent in this CDR3, likely reflecting a read error. This sequence joins TRBV4-2 and TRBJ2-1; TRBD1 is a possible D gene (5 bases). Between the trimmed V and J ends, which lost 4 bases and 7 bases, there was a span of 14 bases. The germline CDR1 and CDR2 sequences are LGHNA and YNFKEQ. The CDR3 spans 14 residues. This chain's CDR3 is CASSPQVVRNEQFI. The CDR3 DNA reads TGTGCCAGCAGCCCACAGGTGGTCCGGAATGAGCAGTTCATC.

There are many counts of this clonotype. The V gene is TRBV21-1, the J gene TRBJ1-4; the table's TRBD1 call for D was not verified on the DNA. TRBV21-1 is recorded as a pseudogene. The CDR3 is 15 amino acids. CDR3 region: CASSTPEGVGEKLFF. As DNA, the CDR3 is TGTGCCAGCAGCACTCCGGAGGGGGTTGGAGAAAAACTGTTTTTT.

This clonotype has more than one count but fewer than ten. The V gene is TRBV18, the J gene TRBJ2-1; tentatively, D is TRBD2 (6 bases). Trimming stripped 0 bases from V and 5 bases from J, with 14 bases between. CDR1 KGHSH and CDR2 LQKENI come from the germline V gene. The CDR3 is 16 amino acids. Here the CDR3 reads CASSPPAGGPHNEQFF. CDR3 nucleotides: TGTGCCAGCTCACCACCGGCAGGAGGGCCCCACAATGAGCAGTTCTTC.